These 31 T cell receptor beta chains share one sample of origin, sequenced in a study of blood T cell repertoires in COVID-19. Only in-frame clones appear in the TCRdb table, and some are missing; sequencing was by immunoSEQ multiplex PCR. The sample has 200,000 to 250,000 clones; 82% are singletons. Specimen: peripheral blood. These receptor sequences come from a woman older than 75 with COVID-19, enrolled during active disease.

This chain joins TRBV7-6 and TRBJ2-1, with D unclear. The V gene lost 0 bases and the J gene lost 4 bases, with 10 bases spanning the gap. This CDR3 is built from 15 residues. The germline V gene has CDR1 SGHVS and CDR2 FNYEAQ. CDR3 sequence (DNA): TGTGCCAGCAGCTTAGCCTTAAACTCATACAATGAGCAGTTCTTC. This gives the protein CASSLALNSYNEQFF.

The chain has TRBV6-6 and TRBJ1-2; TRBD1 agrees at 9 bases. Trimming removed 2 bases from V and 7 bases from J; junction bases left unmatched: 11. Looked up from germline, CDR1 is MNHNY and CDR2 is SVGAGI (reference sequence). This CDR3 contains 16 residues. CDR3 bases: TGTGCCAGCAGTTACGCGATAATACGGGACAGGGCTGGCTACACCTTC. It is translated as CASSYAIIRDRAGYTF.

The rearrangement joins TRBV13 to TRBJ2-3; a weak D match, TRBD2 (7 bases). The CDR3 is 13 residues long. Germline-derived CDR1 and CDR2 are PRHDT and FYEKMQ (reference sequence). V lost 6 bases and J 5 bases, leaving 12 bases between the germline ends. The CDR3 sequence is CASSLRGGDTQYF. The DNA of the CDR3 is TGTGCCAGCAGTTTAAGGGGGGGAGATACGCAGTATTTT.

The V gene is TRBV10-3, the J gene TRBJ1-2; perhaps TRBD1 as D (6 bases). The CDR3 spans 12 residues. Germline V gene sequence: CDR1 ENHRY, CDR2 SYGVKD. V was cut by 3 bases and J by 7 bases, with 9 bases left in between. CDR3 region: CAISEGGAGYTF. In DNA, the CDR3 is TGTGCCATCAGTGAAGGGGGGGCTGGCTACACCTTC.

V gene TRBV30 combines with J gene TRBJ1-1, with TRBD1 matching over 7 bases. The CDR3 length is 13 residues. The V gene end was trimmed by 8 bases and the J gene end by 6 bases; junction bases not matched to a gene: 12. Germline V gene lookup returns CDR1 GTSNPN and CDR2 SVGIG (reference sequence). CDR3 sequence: CALVRQGKSEAFF. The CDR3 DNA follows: TGTGCCCTGGTGAGACAGGGAAAATCTGAAGCTTTCTTT.

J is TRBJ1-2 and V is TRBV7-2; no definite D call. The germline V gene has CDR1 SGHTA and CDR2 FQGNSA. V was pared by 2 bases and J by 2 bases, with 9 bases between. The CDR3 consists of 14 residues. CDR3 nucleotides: TGTGCCAGCAGCTTATATACAGCAAACTATGGCTACACCTTC. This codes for CASSLYTANYGYTF.

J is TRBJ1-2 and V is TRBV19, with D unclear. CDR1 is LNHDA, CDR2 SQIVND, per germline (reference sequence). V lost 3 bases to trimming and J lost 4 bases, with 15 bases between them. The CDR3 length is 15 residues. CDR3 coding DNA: TGTGCCAGTAGTATGCTCCTTACAGTCCTCTATGGCTACACCTTC. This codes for CASSMLLTVLYGYTF.

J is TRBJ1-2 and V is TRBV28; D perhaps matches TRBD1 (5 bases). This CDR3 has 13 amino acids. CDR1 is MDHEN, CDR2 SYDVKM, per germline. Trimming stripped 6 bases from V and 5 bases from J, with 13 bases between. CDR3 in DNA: TGTGCCAGCAGGCTCCAGGGTGCTTATGGCTACACCTTC. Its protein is CASRLQGAYGYTF.

CDR3 sequence: CASSIAGTGKGQPQHF. Written as DNA, the CDR3 is TGTGCCAGTAGTATAGCGGGGACAGGGAAGGGTCAGCCCCAGCATTTT. The chain couples TRBV19 to TRBJ1-5, with 9 bases lining up with TRBD1. This CDR3 is built from 16 residues. V lost 1 base to trimming and J lost 6 bases; unmatched junction nucleotides: 7. Germline CDR1 reads LNHDA; CDR2 reads SQIVND (reference sequence).

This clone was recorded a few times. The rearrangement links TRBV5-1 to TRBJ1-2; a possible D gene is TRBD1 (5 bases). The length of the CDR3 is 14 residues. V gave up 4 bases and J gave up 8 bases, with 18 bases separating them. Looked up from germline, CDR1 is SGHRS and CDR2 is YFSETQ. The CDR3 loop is CASSPETGTIGYTF. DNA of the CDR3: TGCGCCAGCAGCCCCGAAACCGGGACTATCGGCTACACCTTC.

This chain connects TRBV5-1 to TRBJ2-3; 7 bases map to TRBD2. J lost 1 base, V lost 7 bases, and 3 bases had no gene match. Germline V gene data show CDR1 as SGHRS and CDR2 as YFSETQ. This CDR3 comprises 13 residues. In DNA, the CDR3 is TGCGCCAGCGGGCTAGCGGGCACAGATACGCAGTATTTT. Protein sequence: CASGLAGTDTQYF.

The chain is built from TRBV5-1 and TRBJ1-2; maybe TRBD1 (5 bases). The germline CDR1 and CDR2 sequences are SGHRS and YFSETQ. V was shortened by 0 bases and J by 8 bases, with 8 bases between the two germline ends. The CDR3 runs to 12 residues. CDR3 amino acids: CASSLEQDGYTF. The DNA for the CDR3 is TGCGCCAGCAGCTTGGAACAGGACGGCTACACCTTC.

CDR3 in amino acids: CASSITGGIGGYTF. CDR3 in DNA: TGTGCCAGTAGTATTACAGGGGGCATAGGCGGCTACACCTTC. The chain employs TRBV19 and TRBJ1-2, with 9 bases lining up with TRBD1. The trim removed 3 bases at V and 8 bases at J, leaving 7 bases unmatched. This CDR3 contains 14 residues. The germline gives CDR1 LNHDA, CDR2 SQIVND (reference sequence).

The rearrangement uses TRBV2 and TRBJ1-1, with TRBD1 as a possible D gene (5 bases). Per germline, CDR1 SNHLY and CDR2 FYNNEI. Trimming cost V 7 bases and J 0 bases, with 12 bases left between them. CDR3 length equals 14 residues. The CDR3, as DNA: TGTGCCAGCATTGGGGGGAGCATGAACACTGAAGCTTTCTTT. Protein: CASIGGSMNTEAFF.

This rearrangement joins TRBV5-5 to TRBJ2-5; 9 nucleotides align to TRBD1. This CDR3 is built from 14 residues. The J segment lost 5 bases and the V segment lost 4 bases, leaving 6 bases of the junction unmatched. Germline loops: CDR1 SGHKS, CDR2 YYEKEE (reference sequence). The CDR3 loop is CASSATGGWETQYF. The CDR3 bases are TGTGCCAGCAGCGCAACAGGGGGCTGGGAGACCCAGTACTTC.

The CDR3 protein is CASSSRGWRDYGYTF. The CDR3 region has the DNA TGTGCCAGCTCTTCCCGGGGCTGGAGGGACTATGGCTACACCTTC. This chain links TRBV18 with TRBJ1-2; the D gene is possibly TRBD1 (5 bases). This CDR3 contains 15 residues. Trimming left V 6 bases short and J 3 bases short, with 17 bases between. Per the germline V gene, CDR1 is KGHSH and CDR2 is LQKENI. The variable domain in full, completed from reference TRBV18 and TRBJ1-2, reads NAGVMQNPRHLVRRRGQEARLRCSPMKGHSHVYWYRQLPEEGLKFMVYLQKENIIDESGMPKERFSAEFPKEGPSILRIQQVVRGDSAAYFCASSSRGWRDYGYTFGSGTRLTVV.

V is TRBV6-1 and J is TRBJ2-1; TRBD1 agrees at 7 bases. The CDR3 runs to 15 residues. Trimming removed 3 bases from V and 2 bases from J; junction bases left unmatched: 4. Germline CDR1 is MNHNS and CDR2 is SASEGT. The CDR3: CASSDAQGPYNEQFF. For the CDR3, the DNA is TGTGCCAGCAGTGATGCACAGGGGCCCTACAATGAGCAGTTCTTC.

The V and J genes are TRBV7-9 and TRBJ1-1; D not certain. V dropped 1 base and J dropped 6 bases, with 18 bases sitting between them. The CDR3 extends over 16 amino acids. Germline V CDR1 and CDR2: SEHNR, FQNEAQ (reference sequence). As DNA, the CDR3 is TGTGCCAGCAGCTTAGATCGGCAGGCCGTAGACGCTGAAGCTTTCTTT. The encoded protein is CASSLDRQAVDAEAFF.

The CDR3 sequence: CASSPDRGFTDTQYF. The CDR3 bases are TGTGCCAGCAGCCCTGACAGGGGTTTCACAGATACGCAGTATTTT. V gene TRBV5-5 combines with J gene TRBJ2-3, with 8 positions matching TRBD1. Trimming removed 4 bases from V and 2 bases from J; junction bases left unmatched: 6. The CDR3 covers 15 residues. Germline V lookup: CDR1 SGHKS, CDR2 YYEKEE (reference sequence). The complete variable domain, with remaining parts taken from reference TRBV5-5 and TRBJ2-3, reads DAGVTQSPTHLIKTRGQQVTLRCSPISGHKSVSWYQQVLGQGPQFIFQYYEKEERGRGNFPDRFSARQFPNYSSELNVNALLLGDSALYLCASSPDRGFTDTQYFGPGTRLTVL.

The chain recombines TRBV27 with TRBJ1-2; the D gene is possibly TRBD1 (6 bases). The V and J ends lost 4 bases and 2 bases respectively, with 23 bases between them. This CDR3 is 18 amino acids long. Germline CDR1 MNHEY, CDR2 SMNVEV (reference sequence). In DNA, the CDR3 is TGTGCCAGCAGTTACCTAGGAGTAGGGGGTGCCCTGAACTATGGCTACACCTTC. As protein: CASSYLGVGGALNYGYTF.

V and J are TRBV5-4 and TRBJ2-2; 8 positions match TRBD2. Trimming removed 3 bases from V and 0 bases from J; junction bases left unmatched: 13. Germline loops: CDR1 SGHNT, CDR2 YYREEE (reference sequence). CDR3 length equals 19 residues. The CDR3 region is CASSSISGPGRANTGELFF. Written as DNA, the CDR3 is TGTGCCAGCAGCTCGATCTCCGGGCCCGGGAGGGCGAACACCGGGGAGCTGTTTTTT.

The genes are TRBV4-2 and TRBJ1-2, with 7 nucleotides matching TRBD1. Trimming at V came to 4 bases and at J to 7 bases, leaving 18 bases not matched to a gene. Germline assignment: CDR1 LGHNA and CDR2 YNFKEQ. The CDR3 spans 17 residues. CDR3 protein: CASSPVGDRARKSGYTF. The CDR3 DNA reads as TGTGCCAGCAGCCCCGTGGGTGACAGGGCGAGAAAATCTGGCTACACCTTC.

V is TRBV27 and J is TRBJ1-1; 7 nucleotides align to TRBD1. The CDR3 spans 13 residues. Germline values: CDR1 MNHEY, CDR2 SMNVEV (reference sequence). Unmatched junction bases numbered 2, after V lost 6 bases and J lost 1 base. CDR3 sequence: CASRRTGNTEAFF. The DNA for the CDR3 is TGTGCCAGCAGGCGGACAGGGAACACTGAAGCTTTCTTT.

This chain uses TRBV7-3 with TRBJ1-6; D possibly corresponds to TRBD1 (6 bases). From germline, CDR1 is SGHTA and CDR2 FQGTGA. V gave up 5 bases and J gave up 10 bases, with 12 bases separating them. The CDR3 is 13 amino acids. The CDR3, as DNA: TGTGCCAGCAGCAGGACAGTTCGGTCACCCCTCCACTTT. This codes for CASSRTVRSPLHF.

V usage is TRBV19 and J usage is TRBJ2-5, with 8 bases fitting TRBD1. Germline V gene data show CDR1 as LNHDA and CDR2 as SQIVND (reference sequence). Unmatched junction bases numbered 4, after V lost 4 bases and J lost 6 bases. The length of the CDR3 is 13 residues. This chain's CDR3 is CASSTGQGQTQYF. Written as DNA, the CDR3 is TGTGCCAGTAGTACTGGACAGGGCCAGACCCAGTACTTC.

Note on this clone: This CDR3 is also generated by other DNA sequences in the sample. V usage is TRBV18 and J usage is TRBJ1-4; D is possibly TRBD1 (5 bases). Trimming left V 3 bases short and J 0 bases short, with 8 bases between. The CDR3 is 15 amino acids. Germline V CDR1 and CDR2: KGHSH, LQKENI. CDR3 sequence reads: CASSPDRATNEKLFF. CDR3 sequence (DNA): TGTGCCAGCTCACCCGACAGAGCAACTAATGAAAAACTGTTTTTT.

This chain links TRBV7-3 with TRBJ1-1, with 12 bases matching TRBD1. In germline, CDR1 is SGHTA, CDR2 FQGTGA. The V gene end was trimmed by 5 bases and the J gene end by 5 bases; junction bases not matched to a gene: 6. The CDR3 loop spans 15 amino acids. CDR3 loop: CASSAGTGGWTEAFF. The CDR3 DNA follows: TGTGCCAGCAGCGCCGGGACAGGGGGCTGGACTGAAGCTTTCTTT.

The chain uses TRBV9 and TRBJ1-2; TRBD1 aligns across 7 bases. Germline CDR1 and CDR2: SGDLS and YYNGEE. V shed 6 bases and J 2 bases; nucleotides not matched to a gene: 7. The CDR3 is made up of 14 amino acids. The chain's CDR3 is CASKDGRGNYGYTF. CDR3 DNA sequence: TGTGCCAGCAAGGACGGCAGGGGGAACTATGGCTACACCTTC.

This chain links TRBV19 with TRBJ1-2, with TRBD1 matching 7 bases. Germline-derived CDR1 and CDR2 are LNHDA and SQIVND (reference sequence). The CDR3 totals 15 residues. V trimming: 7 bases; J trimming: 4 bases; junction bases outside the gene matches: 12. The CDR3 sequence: CASTSSGQTLYGYTF. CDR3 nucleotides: TGTGCCAGTACCTCGTCGGGACAGACCCTCTATGGCTACACCTTC.

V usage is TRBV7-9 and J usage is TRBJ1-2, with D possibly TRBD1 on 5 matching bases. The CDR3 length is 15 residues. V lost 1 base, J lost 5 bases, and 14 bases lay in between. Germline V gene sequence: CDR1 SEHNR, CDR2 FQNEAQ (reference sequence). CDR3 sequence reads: CASSLGRVESYGYTF. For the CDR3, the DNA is TGTGCCAGCAGCTTAGGCAGGGTAGAATCGTATGGCTACACCTTC.

Written as DNA, the CDR3 is TGTGCCAGTAGTTCGCGTGAGGGAGGGAACACTGAAGCTTTCTTT. Translating it yields CASSSREGGNTEAFF. The chain is built from TRBV19 and TRBJ1-1; no definite D call. Looked up from germline, CDR1 is LNHDA and CDR2 is SQIVND (reference sequence). The CDR3 extends over 15 amino acids. Trimming cost V 5 bases and J 1 base, with 14 bases left between them.